The entry below gives a single T cell receptor (beta chain) sequence along with its context. This clone came up once. Its antigen specificity is not known. No qualities accompany the bases; no much larger clone lies one base away. The data derive from a study of OX40 agonist ivuxolimab in advanced cancers. Context from the whole study: The costimulatory receptor OX40 (CD134) was targeted by ivuxolimab, a fully human IgG2 agonistic monoclonal antibody. Intravenous ivuxolimab was administered to patients every 2 weeks at six dose levels: 0.01, 0.1, 0.3, 1.5, 3 and 10 mg/kg. Of the approximately 50 patients in dose escalation, around 20 had hepatocellular carcinoma, some 15 had melanoma, 9 had renal cell carcinoma and 9 had head and neck cancer. A male proportion of around 83% and a mean age of around 60 years, ranging from roughly 23 to 85, were recorded for the dose-escalation cohort. Prior anti-PD-1, anti-PD-L1 or anti-CTLA-4 therapy was permitted, and checkpoint inhibitors had been received by about 37% of dose-escalation patients. Partial responses were achieved by three dose-escalation patients, of whom one had hepatocellular carcinoma and two had cutaneous melanoma. Peripheral TCRbeta sequencing aimed to test whether ivuxolimab altered TCR sequence diversity and caused clonal T-cell expansion. The paper covers the monotherapy dose-escalation part of the phase I ivuxolimab trial, which included N ≈ 57 patients. Points the paper makes about the study in general: In the 0.1-3.0 mg/kg groups, partial responders had among the lowest normalized peripheral clonal expansion, particularly in CD8+ T cells. Low levels of normalized T-cell clonal expansion were also seen in some nonresponding patients. On average, CD8+ T cells showed more expanded clones than CD4+ T cells after ivuxolimab. The antigen specificity of the peripheral T cells that underwent clonal expansion was not determined. At doses of 0.1 to 3.0 mg/kg, clonal expansion of both CD4+ and CD8+ blood T cells was observed from baseline to week 6.

CDR1 and CDR2 were assigned from the germline V gene as SGDLS and YYNGEE. The junction shows trimming of 3 bases on V and 4 bases on J, and the gene matches do not reach 4 bases of it. Including the terminal cysteine and phenylalanine, the CDR3 comprises 15 residues. Only the CDR3 DNA stays, 45 bases, in frame from base 1. Patients with a history of autoimmune disease or receiving systemic immunosuppression were excluded from the trial. Peripheral blood for TCR sequencing was drawn from every dose cohort at baseline, at cycle 4 day 1 and at cycle 7 day 1. The samples were drawn from a first-in-human, open-label, multicenter phase I dose-escalation trial of ivuxolimab. Adults with locally advanced or metastatic melanoma, renal cell carcinoma, hepatocellular carcinoma or head and neck squamous cell carcinoma were enrolled in the trial. CD4+ and CD8+ T cells were sorted separately from peripheral blood before TCR sequencing.

Genomic DNA was isolated from the sorted cells so that the TCRbeta CDR3 region could be sequenced. TCRbeta CDR3 regions were sequenced using the immunoSEQ Assay. Held by TCRdb, this immuneACCESS table contains in-frame sequences only and omits some clones. Under half of the omission traces to an unresolved V gene where checked; the cause of the rest is unknown. Present in this sample are roughly 46,000 clones, over 75% of which were seen just once. The ten largest clonotypes hold roughly 4.5% of the sample. The sequence joins TRBV9 to TRBJ2-7; TRBD2 agrees with 13 junctional bases. This sequence originates from an adult with an advanced solid tumor such as melanoma, head and neck, liver or kidney cancer. The input for sequencing was CD4+ or CD8+ T cells sorted from blood, taken in a trial of the OX40 agonist ivuxolimab. The DNA reads as follows: TGTGCCAGCAGCGGTGGGACTAGCGGGATTTACGAGCAGTACTTC. It translates as CASSGGTSGIYEQYF. With all but the CDR3 taken from the reference TRBV9 and TRBJ2-7 genes, the full variable domain is: DSGVTQTPKHLITATGQRVTLRCSPRSGDLSVYWYQQSLDQGLQFLIQYYNGEERAKGNILERFSAQQFPDLHSELNLSSLELGDSALYFCASSGGTSGIYEQYFGPGTRLTVT.